One sample yielded the 10 T cell receptor beta chains listed below, sequenced in a study of vaccination effects on CD4 cells after COVID-19. These receptors have no known antigen. Before sequencing took place, the ViraFEST assay used viral peptide pools to expand antigen-specific CD4+ T cells. Culture lasted about 11 days before CD4+ T cell isolation. In the vaccine recipients, nucleocapsid antibodies were negative and there was no prior SARS-CoV-2 infection. The data were produced by immunoSEQ multiplex PCR, yet TCRdb's version contains in-frame clones alone and is incomplete. The sample lists approximately 74,000 clones, about 70% occurring once. Sample: CD4+ T cells from PBMCs cultured with HCoV-NL63 spike peptides, taken before COVID-19 vaccination. Every receptor here comes from a human donor who received a COVID-19 vaccine.

This clone was found once. The genes are TRBV6-5 and TRBJ1-6; no firm D call. Germline CDR1 reads MNHEY; CDR2 reads SVGAGI. The V gene lost 8 bases and the J gene lost 9 bases, with 14 bases spanning the gap. The CDR3 has 13 residues. CDR3 nucleotide sequence: TGTGCCAGCCTCCGGGGAGCTGGTTCACCCCTCCACTTT. Translated: CASLRGAGSPLHF.

The chain uses TRBV3-1 (or the pseudogene TRBV3-2) and TRBJ1-2; D remains ambiguous. The V and J ends lost 6 bases and 2 bases respectively, with 10 bases between them. Germline V gives CDR1 LGHDT, CDR2 YNNKEL (reference sequence). This CDR3 spans 13 amino acids. The CDR3 spells CASSPNGNYGYTF. The CDR3 nucleotides are TGTGCCAGCAGTCCGAACGGCAACTATGGCTACACCTTC.

The rearrangement uses TRBV4-1 and TRBJ1-3; D is undetermined. Trimming pared 4 bases from V and 0 bases from J, leaving 7 bases between. Germline V gene data show CDR1 as MGHRA and CDR2 as YSYEKL. The CDR3 has 14 residues. The CDR3 loop reads CASSREFSGNTIYF. CDR3 nucleotides: TGCGCCAGCAGCCGCGAGTTCTCTGGAAACACCATATATTTT.

CDR3 region: CASSPRTESTDTQYF. DNA of the CDR3: TGCGCCAGCAGCCCACGGACGGAGAGCACAGATACGCAGTATTTT. This sequence joins TRBV4-3 and TRBJ2-3; the D is unclear. The length of the CDR3 is 15 residues. V lost 4 bases and J 0 bases, leaving 11 bases between the germline ends. CDR1 is LGHNA and CDR2 is YSLEER in the germline V gene.

This clone was seen more than once but under ten times. V and J are TRBV15 and TRBJ1-1; D unclear. Trimming removed 4 bases at V and 0 bases at J, with 9 bases between. CDR3 size: 14 residues. Germline V CDR1 and CDR2: LNHNV, YYDKDF (reference sequence). The CDR3 bases are TGTGCCACCAGCAAAGGGCAGTTGAACACTGAAGCTTTCTTT. It is translated as CATSKGQLNTEAFF. Full variable domain (rest looked up from reference TRBV15 and TRBJ1-1): DAMVIQNPRYQVTQFGKPVTLSCSQTLNHNVMYWYQQKSSQAPKLLFHYYDKDFNNEADTPDNFQSRRPNTSFCFLDIRSPGLGDTAMYLCATSKGQLNTEAFFGQGTRLTVV.

This clone was observed a few times. The chain uses TRBV28 and TRBJ1-2; no clear D. V gave up 6 bases and J gave up 3 bases, with 11 bases separating them. Germline lookup yields CDR1 MDHEN and CDR2 SYDVKM. This CDR3 is built from 13 residues. The CDR3 spells CASSRGGDYGYTF. CDR3 coding DNA: TGTGCCAGCAGCCGGGGTGGGGACTATGGCTACACCTTC.

This clone was seen only a few times. The chain links TRBV7-3 to TRBJ1-2, with D possibly being TRBD1 (5 bases). Germline CDR1 reads SGHTA; CDR2 reads FQGTGA. Trimming left V 5 bases short and J 1 base short, with 8 bases between. The CDR3 covers 13 residues. The CDR3: CASSPGSNYGYTF. The CDR3 DNA reads TGTGCCAGCAGCCCAGGGAGTAACTATGGCTACACCTTC.

This chain joins TRBV3-1 (or the pseudogene TRBV3-2) and TRBJ2-1, with 9 bases fitting TRBD2. Germline V gene sequence: CDR1 LGHDT, CDR2 YNNKEL (reference sequence). After removal of 0 bases from V and 13 bases from J, the junction contained 4 bases not matched to a gene. The CDR3 consists of 13 residues. CDR3 bases: TGTGCCAGCAGCCAAGATTTAGCGGGGGCACAGTTCTTC. It specifies CASSQDLAGAQFF.

The chain uses TRBV5-1 and TRBJ2-5; 7 bases fit TRBD2. This CDR3 is 15 amino acids long. The germline V gene has CDR1 SGHRS and CDR2 YFSETQ. Trimming at V came to 5 bases and at J to 5 bases, leaving 12 bases not matched to a gene. This chain's CDR3 is CASSKDGGFDETQYF. The DNA for the CDR3 is TGCGCCAGCAGTAAGGACGGGGGGTTCGATGAGACCCAGTACTTC.

This clone was counted between two and nine times. The chain carries TRBV6-5 and TRBJ1-1; D uncertain. The CDR3 is made up of 14 amino acids. Germline V gene data show CDR1 as MNHEY and CDR2 as SVGAGI. Trimming removed 5 bases from V and 0 bases from J, with 10 bases in between. CDR3 amino acids: CASSPLRMNTEAFF. CDR3 nucleotides: TGTGCCAGCAGTCCGCTGAGGATGAACACTGAAGCTTTCTTT.